What follows describes a single T cell receptor beta chain. Antigen specificity is unknown. It may be a read error: a sequence one base away is much more abundant. Because the CDR3 is missing its conserved closing phenylalanine or tryptophan, this is likely a read error. The germline V gene has CDR1 KGHDR and CDR2 SFDVKD. The CDR3 length is 15 residues. Trimming removed 2 bases from V and 3 bases from J, with 12 bases in between. TCRdb processed the 5' RACE reads anew with MiXCR; each CDR3 protein has one entry. The profile shows about 540,000 distinct CDR3 sequences, roughly 12% of them singletons. This entry comes from a study of CD8 T cells in ankylosing spondylitis. Study observations and caveats: There was a TCR beta motif, made of fewer than 10 highly homologous variants, that appeared characteristic of ankylosing spondylitis blood. Disease-associated clones were CD8+ and fairly uncommon in peripheral blood.

The sequence was obtained from a male donor with ankylosing spondylitis. Specimen: blood, either unsorted or a sorted T cell fraction (not recorded which). The chain uses TRBV24-1 and TRBJ1-1; TRBD1 might be the D (5 bases). The CDR3 spells CATSDSAQGDTEAFL. CDR3 sequence (DNA): TGTGCCACCAGTGATTCCGCGCAGGGAGACACTGAAGCTTTCCTT.